This paragraph covers one T cell receptor (beta chain) sequence. Its specificity is not known. This entry belongs to a study of shared clonotypes between healthy human individuals. Sequencing was performed with immunoSEQ multiplex PCR; in TCRdb, only in-frame clones are kept and a portion is missing. The table has around 340,000 clones, around 67% seen once. The study, taken as a whole, reports: In contrast to clonotypes shared by all four donors, non-shared clonotypes had lower generation probabilities. Depth of sequencing was expected to influence donor clonotype sharing.

This CDR3 comprises 13 residues. V lost 1 base, J lost 6 bases, and 10 bases lay in between. The germline gives CDR1 KGHSY, CDR2 FQNENV. The rearrangement joins TRBV16 to TRBJ2-7; D possibly uses TRBD1 or TRBD2 (6 bases each). The material sequenced was memory CD4+ T cells sorted from blood. Subset in this sample: CD45RA-negative fraction. This TCR came from a man aged 25-40 years in good health. CDR3 sequence: CASSQWKGGEQYF. For the CDR3, the DNA is TGTGCCAGCAGCCAATGGAAGGGGGGCGAGCAGTACTTC.